One sample yielded the 15 T cell receptor beta chains listed below, sequenced in a study of T cells in Graves' hyperthyroidism and ophthalmopathy. The CDR3 regions of TCR beta were amplified from RNA transcripts. TCR CDR3 regions were first amplified by RT-PCR with HTBI primers. Using its own MiXCR run on the multiplex PCR reads, TCRdb lists one record per CDR3 protein. This table holds about 250,000 distinct CDR3 sequences, 22% found once. Input material: blood. Receptors originate from a man aged 30 to 45 with Graves' ophthalmopathy.

This rearrangement joins TRBV25-1 to TRBJ2-5, with D maybe TRBD2 (5 bases). The CDR3 is made up of 12 amino acids. V was cut by 2 bases and J by 5 bases, with 6 bases left in between. Germline V gene sequence: CDR1 MGHDK, CDR2 SYGVNS. In DNA form, the CDR3 reads TGTGCCAGCAGTGAACCGGGGGAGACCCAGTACTTC. Translated, it gives CASSEPGETQYF.

V is TRBV28 and J is TRBJ2-7; 7 bases fit TRBD1. CDR3 length: 17 residues. The junction had 15 bases not matched to a gene; V was cut back by 5 bases and J by 2 bases. In germline, CDR1 is MDHEN, CDR2 SYDVKM. The CDR3 region is CASSTQPTGYTPYEQYF. The CDR3 DNA follows: TGTGCCAGCAGTACCCAACCGACAGGGTATACACCCTACGAGCAGTACTTC.

The gene calls are TRBV6-2 or TRBV6-3 and TRBJ2-6, with 7 bases that match TRBD1. The CDR3 is 18 amino acids. Germline CDR1 MNHEY, CDR2 SVGEGT. With 5 bases clipped from V and 4 bases from J, the junction kept 14 bases outside the gene matches. This CDR3 is CASSKGGGPSWGANVLTF. CDR3 in DNA: TGTGCCAGCAGTAAAGGGGGCGGTCCCTCGTGGGGGGCCAACGTCCTGACTTTC.

The rearrangement joins TRBV9 to TRBJ1-3, with D perhaps TRBD1 (5 bases). The CDR3 is 15 residues long. Trimming pared 4 bases from V and 0 bases from J, leaving 11 bases between. Looked up from germline, CDR1 is SGDLS and CDR2 is YYNGEE. DNA of the CDR3: TGTGCCAGCAGCCCCCGGGGGTACTCTGGAAACACCATATATTTT. This encodes CASSPRGYSGNTIYF.

This chain joins TRBV24-1 and TRBJ2-4; perhaps D is TRBD1 or TRBD2 (5 bases each). Germline assignment: CDR1 KGHDR and CDR2 SFDVKD. The length of the CDR3 is 14 residues. Trimming took 3 bases from V and 3 from J, leaving 8 bases between them. As DNA, the CDR3 is TGTGCCACCAGTGATGGGGACCGCAAAAACATTCAGTACTTC. Its translation is CATSDGDRKNIQYF.

The V gene is TRBV27, the J gene TRBJ2-1; 9 nucleotides line up with TRBD1. The CDR3 extends over 14 amino acids. CDR1 is MNHEY and CDR2 is SMNVEV in the germline V gene (reference sequence). V was clipped by 3 bases and J by 10 bases; unmatched bases: 7. CDR3 sequence (DNA): TGTGCCAGCAGTTTCCTACAGGGGGCACGGGAGCAGTTCTTC. The encoded protein is CASSFLQGAREQFF.

The genes are TRBV5-1 and TRBJ2-5; D remains ambiguous. CDR3 length: 14 amino acids. Germline CDR1 reads SGHRS; CDR2 reads YFSETQ. V dropped 0 bases and J dropped 2 bases, with 8 bases sitting between them. The CDR3: CASSLDRPQETQYF. The CDR3 DNA follows: TGCGCCAGCAGCTTGGATCGGCCTCAAGAGACCCAGTACTTC.

This sequence joins TRBV27 and TRBJ2-7; D ambiguous. V shed 2 bases and J shed 2 bases, with 7 bases lying between them. The CDR3 is made up of 13 amino acids. CDR1 is MNHEY and CDR2 is SMNVEV in the germline V gene (reference sequence). The CDR3 here is CASSLGPAYEQYF. CDR3 nucleotide sequence: TGTGCCAGCAGTTTAGGGCCCGCCTACGAGCAGTACTTC.

This clonotype was counted ten times or more. The chain links TRBV5-1 to TRBJ2-7, with 7 bases aligning to TRBD1. This CDR3 is 15 amino acids long. Germline V gene sequence: CDR1 SGHRS, CDR2 YFSETQ. With V trimmed by 1 base and J by 7 bases, 11 bases remained unmatched. As DNA, the CDR3 is TGCGCCAGCAGCTTGTCGGACAGGATTTCGGGGGAGCAGTACTTC. Amino acids: CASSLSDRISGEQYF.

Ten or more counts support this clonotype. The V gene is TRBV9, the J gene TRBJ2-7; D may be TRBD1 (5 bases). V lost 0 bases to trimming and J lost 4 bases, with 14 bases between them. Germline CDR1 SGDLS, CDR2 YYNGEE. The CDR3 sequence is 15 residues long. The CDR3 bases are TGTGCCAGCAGCGTAGATTTAGGGGTAAGGTACGAGCAGTACTTC. Translation: CASSVDLGVRYEQYF.

This clonotype was counted between two and nine times. The J gene is TRBJ2-7, the V gene TRBV14; tentative D call: TRBD1 (6 bases). V dropped 1 base and J dropped 6 bases, with 16 bases sitting between them. Germline V CDR1 and CDR2: SGHDN, FVKESK. This CDR3 region has 15 residues. The CDR3 spells CASSQAAPARGEQYF. For the CDR3, the DNA is TGTGCCAGCAGCCAAGCGGCCCCCGCCAGGGGCGAGCAGTACTTC.

This clonotype has just a few counts. This chain connects TRBV5-6 to TRBJ1-4; D uncertain. The CDR3 is made up of 14 amino acids. Germline V lookup: CDR1 SGHDT, CDR2 YYEEEE. With 4 bases removed from V and 6 bases from J, the gap between germline ends came to 13 bases. This chain's CDR3 is CASSRAGSDEKLFF. The DNA of the CDR3 is TGTGCCAGCAGCCGCGCTGGGTCGGATGAAAAACTGTTTTTT.

This clonotype was seen many times. The CDR3 DNA sequence: TGCAGTGCTAGTGGGGTCCTCGCAGATACGCAGTATTTT. It yields the protein CSASGVLADTQYF. J is TRBJ2-3 and V is TRBV20-1, with D unclear. The germline V gene encodes CDR1 DFQATT and CDR2 SNEGSKA (reference sequence). Trimming shortened V by 3 bases and J by 4 bases, and 11 bases separated the two germline ends. CDR3 size: 13 residues.

Regarding this clonotype: A much larger clone is a single base away; this may be a read error. The rearrangement links TRBV6-1 to TRBJ1-6, with 9 bases aligning to TRBD1. Germline V gene data show CDR1 as MNHNS and CDR2 as SASEGT. CDR3 length: 16 amino acids. Trimming cost V 3 bases and J 7 bases; bases outside gene matches: 7. The CDR3 region is CASSEGPTGGNSPLHF. CDR3 DNA sequence: TGTGCCAGCAGTGAGGGACCTACAGGGGGCAATTCACCCCTCCACTTT.

V is TRBV5-1 and J is TRBJ2-7; 10 bases are shared with TRBD1. The CDR3 is 15 residues long. From germline, CDR1 is SGHRS and CDR2 YFSETQ. The ends lost 1 base at V and 4 bases at J; junction bases unmatched: 5. The CDR3 reads CASSLFGTGVYEQYF. The CDR3 nucleotides read TGCGCCAGCAGCTTGTTTGGGACAGGGGTGTACGAGCAGTACTTC.